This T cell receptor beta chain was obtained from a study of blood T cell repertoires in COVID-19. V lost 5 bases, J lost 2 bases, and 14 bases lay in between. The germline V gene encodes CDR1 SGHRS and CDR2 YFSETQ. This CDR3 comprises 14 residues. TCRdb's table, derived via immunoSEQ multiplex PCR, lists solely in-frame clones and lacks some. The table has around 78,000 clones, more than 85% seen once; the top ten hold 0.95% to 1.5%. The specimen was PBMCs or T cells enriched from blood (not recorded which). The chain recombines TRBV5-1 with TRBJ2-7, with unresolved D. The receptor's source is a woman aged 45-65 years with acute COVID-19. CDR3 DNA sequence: TGCGCCAGCAGAGTAAGCGACGCAACCTACGAGCAGTACTTC. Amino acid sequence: CASRVSDATYEQYF.